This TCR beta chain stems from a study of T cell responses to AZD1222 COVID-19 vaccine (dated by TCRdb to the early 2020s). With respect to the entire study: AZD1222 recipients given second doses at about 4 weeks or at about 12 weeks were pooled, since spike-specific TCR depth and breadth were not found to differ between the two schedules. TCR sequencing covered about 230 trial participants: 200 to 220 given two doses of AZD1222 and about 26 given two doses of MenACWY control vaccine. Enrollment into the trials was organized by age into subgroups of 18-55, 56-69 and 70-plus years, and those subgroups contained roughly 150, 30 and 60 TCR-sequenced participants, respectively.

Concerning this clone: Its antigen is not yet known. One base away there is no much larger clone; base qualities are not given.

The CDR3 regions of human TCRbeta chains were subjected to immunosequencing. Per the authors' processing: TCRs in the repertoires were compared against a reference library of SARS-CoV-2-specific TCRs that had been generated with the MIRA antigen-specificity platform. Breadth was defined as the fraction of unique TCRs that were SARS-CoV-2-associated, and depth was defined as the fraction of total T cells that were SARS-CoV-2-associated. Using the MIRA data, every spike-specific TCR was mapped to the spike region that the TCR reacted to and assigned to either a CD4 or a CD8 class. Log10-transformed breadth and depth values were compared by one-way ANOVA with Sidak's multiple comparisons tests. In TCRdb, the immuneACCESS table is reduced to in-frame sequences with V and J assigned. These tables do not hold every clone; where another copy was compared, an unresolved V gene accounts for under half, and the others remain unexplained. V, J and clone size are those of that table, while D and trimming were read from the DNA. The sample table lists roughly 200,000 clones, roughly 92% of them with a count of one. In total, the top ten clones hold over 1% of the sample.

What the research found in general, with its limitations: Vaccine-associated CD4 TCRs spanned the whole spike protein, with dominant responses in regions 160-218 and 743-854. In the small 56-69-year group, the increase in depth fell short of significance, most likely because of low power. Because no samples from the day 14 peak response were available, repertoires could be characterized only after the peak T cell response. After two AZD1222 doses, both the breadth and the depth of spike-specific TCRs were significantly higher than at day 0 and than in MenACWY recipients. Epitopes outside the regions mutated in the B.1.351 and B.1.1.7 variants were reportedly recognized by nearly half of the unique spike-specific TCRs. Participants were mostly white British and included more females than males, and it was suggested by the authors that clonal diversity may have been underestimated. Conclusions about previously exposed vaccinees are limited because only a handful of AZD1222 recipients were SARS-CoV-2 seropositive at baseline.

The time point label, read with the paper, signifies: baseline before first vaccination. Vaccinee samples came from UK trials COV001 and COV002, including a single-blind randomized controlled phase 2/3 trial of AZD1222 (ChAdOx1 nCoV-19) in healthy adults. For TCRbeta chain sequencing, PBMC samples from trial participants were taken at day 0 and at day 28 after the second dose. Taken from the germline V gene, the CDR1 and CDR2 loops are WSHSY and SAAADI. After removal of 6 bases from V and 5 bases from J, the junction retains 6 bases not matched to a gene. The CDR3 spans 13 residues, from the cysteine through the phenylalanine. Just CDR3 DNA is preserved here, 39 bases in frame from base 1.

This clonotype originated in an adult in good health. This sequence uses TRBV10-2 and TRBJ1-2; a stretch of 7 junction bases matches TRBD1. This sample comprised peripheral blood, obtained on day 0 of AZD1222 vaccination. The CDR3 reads CASSLPRGYGYTF. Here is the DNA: TGCGCCAGCAGCCTACCCAGGGGGTATGGCTACACCTTC.